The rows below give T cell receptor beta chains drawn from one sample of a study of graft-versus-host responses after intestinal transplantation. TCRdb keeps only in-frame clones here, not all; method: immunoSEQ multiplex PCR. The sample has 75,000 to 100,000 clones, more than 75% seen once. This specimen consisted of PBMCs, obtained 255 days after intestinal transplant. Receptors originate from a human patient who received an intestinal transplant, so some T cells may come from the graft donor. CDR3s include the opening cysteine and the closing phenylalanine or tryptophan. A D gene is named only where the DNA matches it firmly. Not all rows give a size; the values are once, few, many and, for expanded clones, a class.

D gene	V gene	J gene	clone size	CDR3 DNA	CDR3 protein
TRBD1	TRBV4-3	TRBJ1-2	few	TGCGCCAGCAGCCAAGCGACAGGGCTCACTAACTATGGCTACACCTTC	CASSQATGLTNYGYTF
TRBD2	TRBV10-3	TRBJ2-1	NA	TGTGCCATCAGGCGGACTAGCGGGGCCTACAATGAGCAGTTCTTC	CAIRRTSGAYNEQFF
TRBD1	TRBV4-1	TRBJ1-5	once	TGCGCCAGCAGCCAAGGGACAGGACCCAATCAGCCCCAGCATTTT	CASSQGTGPNQPQHF
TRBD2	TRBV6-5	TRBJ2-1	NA	TGTGCCAGCAGTTACGGGACTAGTTACAATGAGCAGTTCTTC	CASSYGTSYNEQFF
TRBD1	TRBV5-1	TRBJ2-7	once	TGCGCCAGCAGCTTGGGGGACAGGGGGCTATTCGAGCAGTACTTC	CASSLGDRGLFEQYF
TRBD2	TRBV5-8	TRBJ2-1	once	TGTGCCAGCAGCTTGGCTAGCGGAGCAGACAATGAGCAGTTCTTC	CASSLASGADNEQFF
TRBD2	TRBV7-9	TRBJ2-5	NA	TGTGCCAGCAGCTTACCGGGTAGCGGGGCGCTTGGGACCCAGTACTTC	CASSLPGSGALGTQYF
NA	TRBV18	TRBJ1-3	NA	TGTGCCAGCTCACCACAGGGCGCACCTGGAAACACCATATATTTT	CASSPQGAPGNTIYF
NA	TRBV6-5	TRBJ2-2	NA	TGTGCCAGCAGTTACGGTGACAGTAGGGACACCGGGGAGCTGTTTTTT	CASSYGDSRDTGELFF
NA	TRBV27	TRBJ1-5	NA	TGTGTCAGCAGTCAAGACCGAGATCAGCCCCAGCATTTT	CVSSQDRDQPQHF
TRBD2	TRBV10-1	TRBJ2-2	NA	TGCGCCAGCAGCGGACTAGGGGCCGGGGAGCTGTTTTTT	CASSGLGAGELFF
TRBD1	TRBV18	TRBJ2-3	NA	TGTGCCAGCTCACCTGACCGGGACAGGGGACCCTTTAGCACAGATACGCAGTATTTT	CASSPDRDRGPFSTDTQYF
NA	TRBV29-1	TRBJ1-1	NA	TGCAGCGTTGCAGTGGGACGGAATGAAGCTTTCTTT	CSVAVGRNEAFF
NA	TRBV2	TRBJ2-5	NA	TGTGCCAGCAGTGGCAGGGTTGGTGGCGAGACCCAGTACTTC	CASSGRVGGETQYF
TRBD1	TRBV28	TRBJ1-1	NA	TGTGCCAGCAGTTGGACAGGGGCGAACACTGAAGCTTTCTTT	CASSWTGANTEAFF
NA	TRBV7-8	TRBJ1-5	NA	TGTGCCAGCAGCTTAGGGGTGGATAGCAATCAGCCCCAGCATTTT	CASSLGVDSNQPQHF
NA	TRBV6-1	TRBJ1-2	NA	TGTGCCAGCAGGTCAGGCGGGTCTCCCTATGGCTACACCTTC	CASRSGGSPYGYTF